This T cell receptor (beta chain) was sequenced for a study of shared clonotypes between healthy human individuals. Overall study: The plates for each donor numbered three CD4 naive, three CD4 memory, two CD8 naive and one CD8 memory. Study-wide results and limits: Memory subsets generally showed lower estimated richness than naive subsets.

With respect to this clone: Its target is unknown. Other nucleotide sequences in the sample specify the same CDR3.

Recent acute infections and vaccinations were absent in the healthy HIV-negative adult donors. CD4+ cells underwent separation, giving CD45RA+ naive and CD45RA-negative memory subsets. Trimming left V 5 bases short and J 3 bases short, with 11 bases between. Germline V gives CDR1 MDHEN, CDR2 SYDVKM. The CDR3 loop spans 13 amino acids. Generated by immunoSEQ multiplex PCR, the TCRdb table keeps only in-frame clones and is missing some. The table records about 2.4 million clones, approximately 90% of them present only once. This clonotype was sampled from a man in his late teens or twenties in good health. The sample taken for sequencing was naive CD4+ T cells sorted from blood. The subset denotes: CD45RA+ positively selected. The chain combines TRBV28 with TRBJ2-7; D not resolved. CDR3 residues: CASSLSPLYEQYF. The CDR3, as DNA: TGTGCCAGCAGTCTAAGTCCCCTCTACGAGCAGTACTTC.